This passage covers 30 T cell receptor beta chains from one sample sequenced in a study of graft-versus-host responses after intestinal transplantation. TCRdb keeps only in-frame clones here, not all; method: immunoSEQ multiplex PCR. The sample has approximately 82,000 clones, roughly 91% seen once; the top ten hold 0.1%. Their antigens remain unidentified. This specimen was unstimulated CD4+ T cells sorted from spleen or lymph node cells, taken before intestinal transplant. The source of these receptors is a human donor who received an intestinal transplant.

Concerning this clone: An end of the junction differs from the germline gene, which may be a read error. This chain connects TRBV10-3 to TRBJ2-1; TRBD2 matches at 10 bases. The CDR3 loop spans 16 amino acids. CDR1 is ENHRY and CDR2 is SYGVKD in the germline V gene. CDR3 in DNA: TGTACCATCAGTGAGTTCGGACTAGCGGATTACAATGAGCAGTTCTTC. This sequence encodes CTISEFGLADYNEQFF.

This clone was counted once. The rearrangement uses TRBV19 and TRBJ1-1; D perhaps matches TRBD1 (5 bases). Germline V lookup: CDR1 LNHDA, CDR2 SQIVND (reference sequence). Trimming removed 5 bases from V and 1 base from J, with 5 bases in between. The CDR3 has 12 amino acids. The CDR3: CASSQGNTEAFF. The CDR3 DNA follows: TGTGCCAGTAGTCAGGGGAACACTGAAGCTTTCTTT.

V usage is TRBV7-6 and J usage is TRBJ1-6, with D uncertain. V was shortened by 5 bases and J by 6 bases, with 11 bases between the two germline ends. Germline V gene sequence: CDR1 SGHVS, CDR2 FNYEAQ. The CDR3 consists of 14 residues. The CDR3 sequence: CASSPEGTNSPLHF. CDR3 nucleotide sequence: TGTGCCAGCAGCCCAGAGGGTACTAATTCACCCCTCCACTTT.

The J gene is TRBJ2-3, the V gene TRBV4-3, with D tentatively TRBD1 (6 bases). This CDR3 has 16 residues. V was clipped by 4 bases and J by 1 base, with 15 bases between them. Germline V gives CDR1 LGHNA, CDR2 YSLEER. In nucleotides, the CDR3 is TGCGCCAGCAGCCGGGGGTTGGGGGCGGGCACAGATACGCAGTATTTT. This codes for CASSRGLGAGTDTQYF.

The gene calls are TRBV30 and TRBJ1-3, with 7 bases aligning to TRBD1. The length of the CDR3 is 15 residues. V lost 3 bases to trimming and J lost 3 bases; unmatched junction nucleotides: 8. CDR1 is GTSNPN and CDR2 is SVGIG in the germline V gene (reference sequence). DNA for the CDR3: TGTGCCTGGAGCATACGAGACAGGGTTGGAAACACCATATATTTT. Protein product: CAWSIRDRVGNTIYF. The full variable domain, in which reference TRBV30 and TRBJ1-3 provide the parts outside the CDR3, is SQTIHQWPATLVQPVGSPLSLECTVEGTSNPNLYWYRQAAGRGLQLLFYSVGIGQISSEVPQNLSASRPQDRQFILSSKKLLLSDSGFYLCAWSIRDRVGNTIYFGEGSWLTVV.

The chain employs TRBV30 and TRBJ1-2; the match to TRBD1 covers 10 bases. The J segment lost 4 bases and the V segment lost 3 bases, leaving 8 bases of the junction unmatched. The CDR3 is 15 amino acids. Germline lookup yields CDR1 GTSNPN and CDR2 SVGIG (reference sequence). The CDR3 DNA reads TGTGCCTGGAGCCAGACAGGGGGCTTCAGCTATGGCTACACCTTC. Amino acids: CAWSQTGGFSYGYTF.

The chain combines TRBV25-1 with TRBJ1-2; possibly TRBD1 for D (6 bases). V lost 6 bases, J lost 1 base, and 9 bases lay in between. Germline assignment: CDR1 MGHDK and CDR2 SYGVNS. The CDR3 contains 13 residues. The CDR3 sequence is CASRGHNNYGYTF. As DNA, the CDR3 is TGTGCCAGCAGGGGACATAATAACTATGGCTACACCTTC.

This clone has a single count. The CDR3 protein is CASSLRTGEDIQYF. The CDR3 DNA reads as TGTGCCAGCAGTCTAAGGACAGGGGAAGACATTCAGTACTTC. The V and J genes are TRBV27 and TRBJ2-4; 9 bases align to TRBD1. This CDR3 has 14 residues. The J segment lost 8 bases and the V segment lost 5 bases, leaving 7 bases of the junction unmatched. The germline CDR1 and CDR2 sequences are MNHEY and SMNVEV (reference sequence).

The V gene is TRBV30, the J gene TRBJ2-5, with 7 bases aligning to TRBD2. The V and J ends lost 0 bases and 4 bases, in that order; junction bases with no gene match: 5. From germline, CDR1 is GTSNPN and CDR2 SVGIG (reference sequence). The CDR3 extends over 14 amino acids. The chain's CDR3 is CAWSVRRGVETQYF. The CDR3 bases are TGTGCCTGGAGTGTACGCCGGGGGGTAGAGACCCAGTACTTC.

The chain combines TRBV9 with TRBJ2-2; 8 nucleotides match TRBD1. Germline trimming cut 7 bases from V and 7 bases from J; bases unmatched to any gene: 12. Germline values: CDR1 SGDLS, CDR2 YYNGEE. This CDR3 is built from 15 residues. The chain's CDR3 is CASGVQGAVLGELFF. CDR3 DNA sequence: TGTGCCAGCGGAGTGCAGGGGGCGGTTCTCGGGGAGCTGTTTTTT.

The chain employs TRBV4-1 and TRBJ1-6, with a tentative D call TRBD1 (5 bases). The CDR3 extends over 18 amino acids. With 4 bases removed from V and 10 bases from J, the gap between germline ends came to 26 bases. The germline V gene has CDR1 MGHRA and CDR2 YSYEKL. In nucleotides, the CDR3 is TGCGCCAGCAGCCCAACCTTAACCGGGACTCATGGAAGGTCACCCCTCCACTTT. The encoded protein is CASSPTLTGTHGRSPLHF.

This sequence joins TRBV23-1 and TRBJ2-3; D is ambiguous. TRBV23-1 is known as an ORF, though its function is uncertain. This CDR3 is built from 14 residues. Trimming pared 0 bases from V and 2 bases from J, leaving 6 bases between. CDR3 sequence: CASSQSHNTDTQYF. As DNA, the CDR3 is TGCGCCAGCAGTCAATCGCACAACACAGATACGCAGTATTTT.

This clone appeared a single time. This rearrangement joins TRBV10-2 to TRBJ1-2; TRBD1 matches at 9 bases. The V segment lost 6 bases and the J segment 6 bases; nucleotides outside the gene matches: 2. The CDR3 has 12 amino acids. Germline CDR1 WSHSY, CDR2 SAAADI. The CDR3 loop reads CASSRDRDGYTF. The CDR3 DNA reads TGCGCCAGCAGCCGGGACAGGGATGGCTACACCTTC.

The chain carries TRBV18 and TRBJ1-3; 7 bases are a match to TRBD1. With V trimmed by 4 bases and J by 2 bases, 5 bases remained unmatched. This CDR3 comprises 15 residues. Germline V gene lookup returns CDR1 KGHSH and CDR2 LQKENI. CDR3 amino acids: CASSHGTVPGNTIYF. CDR3 DNA: TGTGCCAGCTCACACGGGACAGTCCCTGGAAACACCATATATTTT.

CDR3 in DNA: TGTGCTAGTGGTTTAGAAGGACTAGCGGGGACAGATACGCAGTATTTT. Protein product: CASGLEGLAGTDTQYF. The J gene is TRBJ2-3, the V gene TRBV12-5, with 12 bases that match TRBD2. Trimming took 3 bases from V and 3 from J; bases not matched to a gene: 4. The CDR3 runs 16 residues. The germline gives CDR1 LGHNT, CDR2 FRNRAP.

This clone appeared once. J is TRBJ2-3 and V is TRBV9, with 9 bases fitting TRBD2. This CDR3 contains 15 residues. Losses at the gene ends were 2 bases for V and 4 bases for J; bases not matched to a gene: 5. Germline loops: CDR1 SGDLS, CDR2 YYNGEE. Here the CDR3 DNA reads TGTGCCAGCAGCGTGCGGGGGGGCCTGGCAGATACGCAGTATTTT. This sequence encodes CASSVRGGLADTQYF.

The rearrangement uses TRBV28 and TRBJ2-2; D ambiguous. CDR3 length equals 12 residues. Trimming removed 3 bases from V and 6 bases from J, with 5 bases in between. CDR1 is MDHEN and CDR2 is SYDVKM in the germline V gene. The CDR3 region has the DNA TGTGCCAGCAGTTTCCGTTCCGGGGAGCTGTTTTTT. Amino acids: CASSFRSGELFF.

A single count supports this clone. Written as DNA, the CDR3 is TGTGCCAGCAGCTTATTAGGGGGGGGGAACACTGAAGCTTTCTTT. Residues: CASSLLGGGNTEAFF. The rearrangement joins TRBV7-2 to TRBJ1-1, with D perhaps TRBD1 (6 bases). The CDR3 runs 15 residues. CDR1 is SGHTA, CDR2 FQGNSA, per germline. Between the trimmed V and J ends, which lost 2 bases and 1 base, there was a span of 11 bases.

V gene TRBV9 combines with J gene TRBJ2-5; 11 nucleotides line up with TRBD1. V was clipped by 0 bases and J by 1 base; unmatched bases: 8. Looked up from germline, CDR1 is SGDLS and CDR2 is YYNGEE. The CDR3 is 18 residues long. The CDR3 coding sequence is TGTGCCAGCAGCGTAGCTACCCCGGGGACAGGGGGCCAAGAGACCCAGTACTTC. The encoded protein is CASSVATPGTGGQETQYF.

V usage is TRBV21-1 and J usage is TRBJ1-6. TRBV21-1 is labeled a pseudogene. The CDR3 covers 15 residues. CDR3 coding DNA: TGTGCCAGCAGCAATCTCAGCGTCGCGTATTCACCCCTCCACTTT. Amino acid sequence: CASSNLSVAYSPLHF.

The rearrangement uses TRBV7-8 and TRBJ1-5; no definite D call. The V gene's germline CDR1 is SGHVS and CDR2 FQNEAQ. The length of the CDR3 is 15 residues. V lost 6 bases and J lost 6, with 18 bases in between. The CDR3 coding sequence is TGTGCCAGCAGTCCTACCGACGGGAGAGGTCAGCCCCAGCATTTT. It yields the protein CASSPTDGRGQPQHF.

This clone was seen once. V is TRBV6-1 and J is TRBJ1-4; 10 bases fit TRBD1. There are 14 residues in the CDR3. Per the germline V gene, CDR1 is MNHNS and CDR2 is SASEGT. V lost 0 bases, J lost 11 bases, and 3 bases stayed unmatched. The CDR3 DNA reads TGTGCCAGCAGTGAAGCGACAGGGGGCGTGAAACTGTTTTTT. Its protein is CASSEATGGVKLFF.

The J gene is TRBJ1-1, the V gene TRBV30; D is uncertain. There are 13 residues in the CDR3. Germline V gene data show CDR1 as GTSNPN and CDR2 as SVGIG (reference sequence). The V gene lost 0 bases and the J gene lost 3 bases, with 8 bases spanning the gap. The CDR3 DNA follows: TGTGCCTGGAGTGTACAAGTTTACACTGAAGCTTTCTTT. Amino acids: CAWSVQVYTEAFF.

The chain combines TRBV7-9 with TRBJ1-6; no firm D call. Per germline, CDR1 SEHNR and CDR2 FQNEAQ (reference sequence). The V gene lost 5 bases and the J gene lost 5 bases, with 16 bases spanning the gap. The length of the CDR3 is 16 residues. CDR3 protein: CASSTGISLDNSPLHF. The CDR3 DNA is TGTGCCAGCAGCACCGGGATCTCCCTAGATAATTCACCCCTCCACTTT. The full variable domain, its missing parts supplied by reference TRBV7-9 and TRBJ1-6, is DTGVSQNPRHKITKRGQNVTFRCDPISEHNRLYWYRQTLGQGPEFLTYFQNEAQLEKSRLLSDRFSAERPKGSFSTLEIQRTEQGDSAMYLCASSTGISLDNSPLHFGNGTRLTVT.

The CDR3, as DNA: TGTGCCAGTAAACCGGGGGGCAACACCGGGGAGCTGTTTTTT. Protein: CASKPGGNTGELFF. The V and J genes are TRBV19 and TRBJ2-2, with D possibly being TRBD2 (7 bases). V shed 7 bases and J shed 2 bases, with 11 bases lying between them. Germline CDR1 is LNHDA and CDR2 is SQIVND (reference sequence). The CDR3 is 14 residues long. The variable domain in full, with the rest retrieved from reference TRBV19 and TRBJ2-2, is DGGITQSPKYLFRKEGQNVTLSCEQNLNHDAMYWYRQDPGQGLRLIYYSQIVNDFQKGDIAEGYSVSREKKESFPLTVTSAQKNPTAFYLCASKPGGNTGELFFGEGSRLTVL.

The genes are TRBV5-5 and TRBJ1-2, with 12 bases that match TRBD1. The germline V gene encodes CDR1 SGHKS and CDR2 YYEKEE (reference sequence). This CDR3 has 13 residues. The V gene end was trimmed by 4 bases and the J gene end by 8 bases; junction bases not matched to a gene: 3. CDR3 in amino acids: CASSMGQGAGYTF. For the CDR3, the DNA is TGTGCCAGCAGCATGGGACAGGGGGCGGGCTACACCTTC.

The chain employs TRBV4-3 and TRBJ2-7; perhaps TRBD1 as D (5 bases). The CDR3 has 14 residues. Trimming cost V 1 base and J 6 bases, with 13 bases left between them. Per the germline V gene, CDR1 is LGHNA and CDR2 is YSLEER. In nucleotides, the CDR3 is TGCGCCAGCAGCCAAGTTGGGGCCGAGGCCGAGCAGTACTTC. Translation: CASSQVGAEAEQYF.

CDR3 DNA: TGCGCCAGCAGCCCAGGGGGCAATCAGCCCCAGCATTTT. This translates into CASSPGGNQPQHF. The chain carries TRBV4-3 and TRBJ1-5; weak D call: TRBD1 (6 bases). CDR3 length: 13 amino acids. Deletions cut 4 bases from V and 2 bases from J, with 6 bases between. Germline-derived CDR1 and CDR2 are LGHNA and YSLEER.

This chain joins TRBV12-5 and TRBJ1-5; perhaps TRBD1 as D (5 bases). Trimming left V 1 base short and J 7 bases short, with 8 bases between. Germline values: CDR1 LGHNT, CDR2 FRNRAP. The length of the CDR3 is 13 residues. The CDR3, as DNA: TGTGCTAGTGGTTTGGCAGGGAAACAGCCCCAGCATTTT. Residues: CASGLAGKQPQHF.

The rearrangement joins TRBV5-1 to TRBJ1-1; the D gene is possibly TRBD1 (5 bases). Between the trimmed V and J ends, which lost 0 bases and 3 bases, there was a span of 12 bases. Germline CDR1 is SGHRS and CDR2 is YFSETQ. The CDR3 extends over 15 amino acids. CDR3 nucleotide sequence: TGCGCCAGCAGCTTGGGGTCGGGCAGGGACACTGAAGCTTTCTTT. Its protein product is CASSLGSGRDTEAFF.